This T cell receptor beta chain comes out of a study of cytomegalovirus exposure and HLA in healthy donors. Whole-study results and caveats: The likely explanation for a cluster of highly shared sequence variants was sequencing artifact. In a later analysis, most CMV-associated TCR beta chains appeared HLA-restricted. There were fewer than 200 TCR beta chains listed as cytomegalovirus-associated.

In nominal health when sampled, donors likely had unrecorded immune exposures nonetheless. It was with 60 Vbeta and 13 Jbeta primers that the PCR ran. The method was immunoSEQ multiplex PCR; TCRdb's version includes in-frame clones alone and lacks a portion of them. The table records about 54,000 clones, approximately 82% of them present only once. Concerning this clone: Antigen specificity is unknown.

The CDR3 contains 15 residues. The V end lost 1 base, the J end lost 6 bases, and 16 bases lay between the germline ends. The sequence was collected from a woman aged 18-30 years in good health and CMV-seronegative. The sequenced sample consisted of PBMCs. The chain links TRBV23-1 to TRBJ2-7; D is undetermined. TRBV23-1 is filed as an ORF, its function uncertain. CDR3 sequence reads: CASSQYQRLAREQYF. In DNA form, the CDR3 reads TGCGCCAGCAGTCAATATCAAAGACTCGCACGCGAGCAGTACTTC.